The next 29 T cell receptor beta chains were all read from a single sample in a study of T cells in women clearing cervical HPV infection. The method was immunoSEQ multiplex PCR; TCRdb's version includes in-frame clones alone and lacks a portion of them. This sample's table reports 40,000 to 55,000 clones. Sequenced: blood buffy coat. These receptors came from a woman between 18 and 70 years old with a cervical HPV16 infection that either progressed to CIN3+ or cleared (not recorded which).

Turning to this clone: The read terminates 3 residues ahead of where the CDR3 ends, so the germline J gene completes it. The rearrangement links TRBV18 to TRBJ1-2; D remains unclear. CDR1 is KGHSH, CDR2 LQKENI, per germline. The V end was cut by 3 bases, the J end by 5 bases, with 10 bases between. The CDR3 loop spans 13 amino acids. CDR3 DNA, as far as it was read: TGTGCCAGCTCACCCACAGATGATTATGGC. Encoded protein: CASSPTDDYG. In full, the CDR3 is CASSPTDDYGYTF.

Turning to this clone: The CDR3 end lies 3 residues beyond the end of the read and is filled in from the germline J gene. V gene TRBV6-1 combines with J gene TRBJ2-4, with 9 nucleotides matching TRBD1. CDR1 and CDR2 (germline): MNHNS, SASEGT. The CDR3 sequence is 16 residues long. The sequenced part of the CDR3 DNA is TGTGCCAGCAGTGAAATTAGTTATCGGACAGGGGATGGT. Protein sequence: CASSEISYRTGDG. The CDR3 in full is CASSEISYRTGDGQYF.

As to this clone: The read halts 3 residues ahead of the CDR3 end, with the missing end drawn from the germline J gene. The rearrangement uses TRBV13 and TRBJ2-2, with D unresolved. The CDR3 totals 12 residues. V was trimmed by 7 bases and J by 1 base, leaving 4 bases between them. Germline CDR1 PRHDT, CDR2 FYEKMQ (reference sequence). Incomplete CDR3 DNA: TGTGCCAGCACCAGGAACACCGGGGAG. Encoded protein: CASTRNTGE. In full, the CDR3 is CASTRNTGELFF.

CDR3 protein: CASSLVLAGSYGYTF. The sequenced CDR3 bases are TGCGCCAGCAGCTTGGTTTTGGCAGGGAGCTATGGC. J is TRBJ1-2 and V is TRBV5-1, with TRBD1 as a possible D gene (5 bases). The read finishes 3 residues shy of the CDR3 end, and the germline J gene is used to complete it. V lost 0 bases and J lost 4, with 13 bases in between. Germline CDR1 reads SGHRS; CDR2 reads YFSETQ. This CDR3 contains 15 residues.

About this clone: Sequence at one end of the junction differs from germline and may be a read error. Read data end 3 residues before the CDR3 end; the end is taken from the germline J gene. The genes are TRBV7-7 and TRBJ2-1, with D possibly TRBD1 on 5 matching bases. The CDR3 is 15 residues long. Germline assignment: CDR1 SSHAT and CDR2 FNYEAQ (reference sequence). CDR3 residues: CASSQTPVGDNEQFF. CDR3 DNA (partial): TGTGCTAGCAGCCAAACGCCGGTAGGGGACAATGAG.

As for this clone: The read is 3 residues too short to cover the CDR3 end, so that end is filled in from the germline J gene. The chain has TRBV19 and TRBJ2-4; 8 nucleotides align to TRBD2. The CDR3 is made up of 13 amino acids. CDR1 is LNHDA, CDR2 SQIVND, per germline (reference sequence). V dropped 10 bases and J dropped 7; count of bases not matched to a gene: 9. The sequenced CDR3 bases are TGTGCCACCAACGGGGGGGAGAAGAACATT. This gives the protein CATNGGEKNI. From start to end, the CDR3 is CATNGGEKNIQYF.

Turning to this clone: Sequencing ends 3 residues short of the CDR3 end; the germline J gene provides the rest. The chain has TRBV5-1 and TRBJ1-4, with 9 bases aligning to TRBD1. The V gene's germline CDR1 is SGHRS and CDR2 YFSETQ. Trimming removed 0 bases from V and 4 bases from J; junction bases left unmatched: 4. This CDR3 contains 16 residues. The CDR3: CASSLGPGQGNEKLFF. The sequenced part of the CDR3 DNA is TGCGCCAGCAGCTTGGGGCCGGGACAGGGTAATGAAAAA. Complete variable domain (other parts from reference TRBV5-1 and TRBJ1-4): KAGVTQTPRYLIKTRGQQVTLSCSPISGHRSVSWYQQTPGQGLQFLFEYFSETQRNKGNFPGRFSGRQFSNSRSEMNVSTLELGDSALYLCASSLGPGQGNEKLFFGSGTQLSVL.

On this clone itself: The read terminates 3 residues ahead of where the CDR3 ends, so the germline J gene completes it. This chain uses TRBV2 with TRBJ2-4; D perhaps matches TRBD1 (5 bases). Germline assignment: CDR1 SNHLY and CDR2 FYNNEI. The CDR3 contains 18 residues. The CDR3: CASSVSPLFGASNYGQYF. Incomplete CDR3 DNA: TGTGCCAGCAGTGTTAGCCCTCTATTTGGGGCTTCTAACTATGGT.

Comment on this clone: Read sequence stops 3 residues before the CDR3 end, and the germline J gene provides the missing end. V and J are TRBV10-3 and TRBJ1-1; D is uncertain. This CDR3 comprises 13 residues. Between the trimmed V and J ends, which lost 4 bases and 1 base, there was a span of 7 bases. Germline CDR1 and CDR2: ENHRY and SYGVKD. The CDR3 reads CAISVNGNTEAFF. CDR3 DNA (partial): TGTGCCATCAGTGTAAACGGGAACACTGAA.

Details on this clone: The read ends 3 residues early relative to the CDR3; the germline J gene fills the gap. The chain combines TRBV19 with TRBJ2-3; possible D gene TRBD2, 5 bases. The CDR3 length is 16 residues. V lost 4 bases to trimming and J lost 0 bases, with 14 bases between them. Germline-derived CDR1 and CDR2 are LNHDA and SQIVND (reference sequence). CDR3 bases read: TGTGCCAGTAGTAAGCCCTCCAGCGGCAGCACAGATACG. This encodes CASSKPSSGSTDT. The full CDR3 is CASSKPSSGSTDTQYF.

Concerning this clone itself: The read finishes 3 residues shy of the CDR3 end, and the germline J gene is used to complete it. The chain links TRBV5-1 to TRBJ2-1; TRBD2 agrees at 8 bases. The germline gives CDR1 SGHRS, CDR2 YFSETQ. This CDR3 is 17 amino acids long. Trimming cost V 0 bases and J 2 bases; bases outside gene matches: 7. Incomplete CDR3 DNA: TGCGCCAGCAGCTTGGTGTTGAGCGGGGGCGCCTACAATGAG. Translated, it gives CASSLVLSGGAYNE. The full CDR3 reads CASSLVLSGGAYNEQFF.

For this clone: The read gets to within 3 residues of the CDR3 end, and the germline J gene fills in the rest. This chain links TRBV2 with TRBJ2-7; 7 nucleotides align to TRBD1. The CDR3 totals 12 residues. With 8 bases clipped from V and 5 bases from J, the junction kept 6 bases outside the gene matches. The germline CDR1 and CDR2 sequences are SNHLY and FYNNEI. The CDR3 bases that were read are TGTGCCAGCGCTACAGACAGGGACGAG. This translates into CASATDRDE. The full CDR3 sequence reads CASATDRDEQYF.

About this clone itself: The CDR3 end lies 3 residues beyond the end of the read and is filled in from the germline J gene. The chain links TRBV14 to TRBJ2-1, with 8 bases fitting TRBD2. Germline loops: CDR1 SGHDN, CDR2 FVKESK. V was clipped by 0 bases and J by 3 bases; unmatched bases: 4. The CDR3 runs 16 residues. Incomplete CDR3 DNA: TGTGCCAGCAGCCAAGATTGGACTAGCCGCTACAATGAG. Translation gives CASSQDWTSRYNE. The full CDR3 is CASSQDWTSRYNEQFF.

As concerns this clone: The read ends 3 residues before the CDR3 terminus; that terminus is restored from the germline J gene. This sequence joins TRBV10-3 and TRBJ1-2, with D perhaps matching TRBD1 (5 bases). The CDR3 covers 14 residues. V shed 3 bases and J shed 7 bases, with 15 bases lying between them. CDR1 is ENHRY, CDR2 SYGVKD, per germline. The CDR3 protein is CAISDREQGIGYTF. The sequenced CDR3 bases are TGTGCCATCAGTGATCGAGAGCAGGGAATTGGC.

Concerning this clone itself: The CDR3 end is not reached by the read, which stops 3 residues before it; the germline J gene fills it in. The gene calls are TRBV9 and TRBJ2-3; 15 bases are shared with TRBD2. The germline V gene encodes CDR1 SGDLS and CDR2 YYNGEE. The CDR3 sequence is 18 residues long. With 0 bases clipped from V and 4 bases from J, the junction kept 6 bases outside the gene matches. This CDR3 is CASSVDGLAGGSADTQYF. The CDR3 DNA, read in part, is TGTGCCAGCAGCGTAGATGGACTAGCGGGGGGGAGTGCAGATACG. The full variable domain, in which reference TRBV9 and TRBJ2-3 provide the parts outside the CDR3, is DSGVTQTPKHLITATGQRVTLRCSPRSGDLSVYWYQQSLDQGLQFLIQYYNGEERAKGNILERFSAQQFPDLHSELNLSSLELGDSALYFCASSVDGLAGGSADTQYFGPGTRLTVL.

With respect to this clone: The sequenced fragment ends 3 residues before the CDR3 boundary, so the rest is inferred from the germline J gene. The rearrangement joins TRBV28 to TRBJ2-2; TRBD1 matches at 7 bases. With 7 bases clipped from V and 7 bases from J, the junction kept 12 bases outside the gene matches. Germline V CDR1 and CDR2: MDHEN, SYDVKM. This CDR3 has 15 residues. The CDR3 region is CASKGQGGNGGELFF. The sequenced part of the CDR3 DNA is TGTGCCAGCAAAGGGCAAGGGGGCAATGGCGGGGAG.

In the case of this clone: From the germline J gene comes the end of the CDR3, since the read stops 3 residues before it. The V call is TRBV5-1, the J call TRBJ2-1; TRBD1 matches 9 bases. V shed 4 bases, J shed 5 bases, and the junction held 7 bases outside the gene matches. Germline values: CDR1 SGHRS, CDR2 YFSETQ. The CDR3 has 15 residues. CDR3 DNA (partial): TGCGCCAGCAGCCCCCGGGACAGGGAGGACAATGAG. Amino acids: CASSPRDREDNE. In full, the CDR3 reads CASSPRDREDNEQFF.

Details on this clone: The read terminates 3 residues before the CDR3 end, so the remaining end is supplied by the germline J gene. The chain joins TRBV7-9 to TRBJ1-1; unclear D gene. This CDR3 has 13 residues. Trimming left V 6 bases short and J 2 bases short, with 10 bases between. The germline CDR1 and CDR2 sequences are SEHNR and FQNEAQ (reference sequence). CDR3 DNA (partial): TGTGCCAGCAGAAGACAATCCAACACTGAA. Residues: CASRRQSNTE. The CDR3 in full is CASRRQSNTEAFF.

A note on this clone: The read gets to within 3 residues of the CDR3 end, and the germline J gene fills in the rest. The chain recombines TRBV5-1 with TRBJ2-3, with D possibly matching TRBD1 (5 bases). The ends were cut back, 0 bases at V and 6 bases at J, with 11 bases in the middle. Germline CDR1 and CDR2: SGHRS and YFSETQ. The CDR3 runs 14 residues. CDR3 in amino acids: CASSLVPAGDTQYF. The covered CDR3 bases are TGCGCCAGCAGCTTGGTTCCAGCAGGGGATACG.

About this clone: Read sequence stops 3 residues before the CDR3 end, and the germline J gene provides the missing end. The chain couples TRBV5-1 to TRBJ2-7; 9 nucleotides match TRBD2. Germline V lookup: CDR1 SGHRS, CDR2 YFSETQ. Losses at the gene ends were 7 bases for V and 4 bases for J; bases not matched to a gene: 6. There are 13 residues in the CDR3. The CDR3 loop reads CASAGGGVYEQYF. The CDR3 bases that were read are TGCGCCAGCGCCGGCGGGGGGGTTTACGAG.

In regard to this clone: The read stops 3 residues short of the end of the CDR3; the missing end is completed from the germline J gene. The chain recombines TRBV19 with TRBJ1-2; tentative D call: TRBD1 (5 bases). The germline gives CDR1 LNHDA, CDR2 SQIVND (reference sequence). There are 15 residues in the CDR3. The covered CDR3 bases are TGTGCCAGTAGACCCGGGACTAGCGGTGGATACGAC. Protein sequence: CASRPGTSGGYD. The whole CDR3 sequence reads CASRPGTSGGYDYTF. The full variable domain, its missing parts supplied by reference TRBV19 and TRBJ1-2, is DGGITQSPKYLFRKEGQNVTLSCEQNLNHDAMYWYRQDPGQGLRLIYYSQIVNDFQKGDIAEGYSVSREKKESFPLTVTSAQKNPTAFYLCASRPGTSGGYDYTFGSGTRLTVV.

With respect to this clone: The read is 3 residues too short to cover the CDR3 end, so that end is filled in from the germline J gene. The V gene is TRBV18, the J gene TRBJ1-2; D perhaps matches TRBD1 (5 bases). The CDR3 is 16 amino acids. CDR1 KGHSH and CDR2 LQKENI come from the germline V gene. The CDR3 loop reads CASSPGLAGGAFDYTF. Incomplete CDR3 DNA: TGTGCCAGCTCACCCGGACTAGCGGGGGGTGCGTTCGAC.

As regards this clone: The CDR3 end is not reached by the read, which stops 3 residues before it; the germline J gene fills it in. J is TRBJ2-3 and V is TRBV30; 8 bases line up with TRBD2. The CDR3 has 15 residues. Germline trimming cut 0 bases from V and 5 bases from J; bases unmatched to any gene: 7. CDR1 GTSNPN and CDR2 SVGIG come from the germline V gene (reference sequence). CDR3: CAWSVDGGAGDTQYF. CDR3 DNA, as far as it was read: TGTGCCTGGAGTGTTGACGGGGGGGCGGGAGATACG.

Notes on this clone: The read comes to an end 3 residues before the CDR3 does, leaving the germline J gene to fill in the end. The chain uses TRBV19 and TRBJ2-4; the D call may be TRBD1 or TRBD2 (5 bases each). The germline V gene encodes CDR1 LNHDA and CDR2 SQIVND (reference sequence). The CDR3 runs 15 residues. CDR3 bases read: TGTGCCAGTAGTATCTCTACAGGAGGCTCCTATGGT. It yields the protein CASSISTGGSYG. From start to end, the CDR3 is CASSISTGGSYGQYF.

Turning to this clone: The CDR3 end lies 3 residues beyond the end of the read and is filled in from the germline J gene. The rearrangement uses TRBV5-1 and TRBJ2-7; possible D gene TRBD1, 5 bases. Germline CDR1 reads SGHRS; CDR2 reads YFSETQ. The V end lost 4 bases, the J end lost 5 bases, and 16 bases lay between the germline ends. CDR3 size: 14 residues. The sequenced part of the CDR3 DNA is TGCGCCAGCAGCACCCTGAAGCAGGGCCACGAG. It encodes CASSTLKQGHE. The full CDR3 reads CASSTLKQGHEQYF.

As concerns this clone: The CDR3 end falls 3 residues outside the read, so it is completed with the germline J gene. V is TRBV5-4 and J is TRBJ2-3, with 10 bases aligning to TRBD2. CDR1 is SGHNT and CDR2 is YYREEE in the germline V gene (reference sequence). The CDR3 runs to 16 residues. The V segment lost 4 bases and the J segment 5 bases; nucleotides outside the gene matches: 10. CDR3 residues: CASSTQRGGLVDTQYF. The sequenced part of the CDR3 DNA is TGTGCCAGCAGCACCCAGCGGGGGGGGTTAGTAGATACG.

A note on this clone: The read stops 3 residues short of the end of the CDR3; the missing end is completed from the germline J gene. V and J are TRBV7-3 and TRBJ2-5, with D perhaps matching TRBD2 (5 bases). Germline V gene data show CDR1 as SGHTA and CDR2 as FQGTGA. The CDR3 spans 16 residues. CDR3 sequence reads: CASSLIGGRGGDTQYF. Incomplete CDR3 DNA: TGTGCCAGCAGCTTAATTGGCGGCCGGGGTGGAGATACC.

Concerning this clone: The missing CDR3 end, 3 residues past where the read stops, is filled in from the germline J gene. This rearrangement joins TRBV29-1 to TRBJ1-1; 7 bases align to TRBD1. This CDR3 has 14 amino acids. J lost 2 bases, V lost 6 bases, and 9 bases had no gene match. CDR1 SQVTM and CDR2 ANQGSEA come from the germline V gene. CDR3 bases read: TGCAGCGTACATCGACAGGGACGAAACACTGAA. Translating gives CSVHRQGRNTE. The CDR3 in its entirety is CSVHRQGRNTEAFF.

About this clone itself: The CDR3 is cut off 3 residues early in the read; its end comes from the germline J gene. This rearrangement joins TRBV5-1 to TRBJ2-1; 8 bases map to TRBD1. Germline assignment: CDR1 SGHRS and CDR2 YFSETQ. J gave up 8 bases and V 5 bases, and 9 bases lay outside the gene matches. The CDR3 covers 14 residues. CDR3 bases read: TGCGCCAGCAGACTTGGAGGACAGGGTCATGAG. This translates into CASRLGGQGHE. In full, the CDR3 is CASRLGGQGHEQFF.